This T cell receptor beta chain is from a study of T cells in Graves' hyperthyroidism and ophthalmopathy. Turning to the study itself: Sampling of peripheral blood happened at initial diagnosis, prior to any treatment.

This clonotype was seen ten or more times. Its target is unknown. Amplified regions were TCR beta CDR3 sequences from RNA transcripts. First-round RT-PCR of the TCR CDR3 relied on the HTBI primer set. TCRdb used MiXCR to reprocess the multiplex PCR reads, holding one entry per CDR3 protein. The data show around 340,000 distinct CDR3 sequences, approximately 13% seen once. Stable disease denoted Graves' hyperthyroidism without ophthalmopathy progression within 18 months. The study, taken as a whole, reports: Ophthalmopathy was separated from stable hyperthyroidism by a 13 V-J model. Most thyroid clonotypes expanded above 0.001 were also detected in blood.

The sample taken for sequencing was blood. This TCR was recovered from a woman under 40 with Graves' hyperthyroidism.

The CDR3 here is CASAGQQETQYF. Here the CDR3 DNA reads TGTGCCAGCGCGGGACAGCAAGAGACCCAGTACTTC. This chain links TRBV18 with TRBJ2-5; a possible D gene is TRBD1 (7 bases). The germline CDR1 and CDR2 sequences are KGHSH and LQKENI. The CDR3 runs to 12 residues. V was shortened by 8 bases and J by 2 bases, with 9 bases between the two germline ends.